The present entry profiles one TCR beta chain with its context. This sample was taken from a study of radiation and T cells in renal cell carcinoma. The protocol was immunoSEQ multiplex PCR, while the TCRdb copy is restricted to in-frame clones and leaves out a portion. This sample has tens of thousands of clones, with over 70% found just once. Regarding time point: blood 2 weeks post-SBRT. Treatment noted: 15 Gy SBRT to primary tumor, nephrectomy 4 weeks later. Radiation-treated patients gave blood at baseline, week 2 and week 4. The length of the CDR3 is 19 residues. J was trimmed by 1 base and V by 2 bases; bases with no gene match: 8. Germline V CDR1 and CDR2: PRHDT, FYEKMQ (reference sequence).

The chain is built from TRBV13 and TRBJ2-3; TRBD2 matches at 14 bases. The material was blood, obtained from a patient whose treatment included radiotherapy and nephrectomy. This TCR was recovered from a man between 60 and 75 years old with renal cell carcinoma. CDR3 loop: CASSLRAGTSGSGTDTQYF. As DNA, the CDR3 is TGTGCCAGCAGCTTACGGGCCGGGACTAGCGGGAGTGGCACAGATACGCAGTATTTT.